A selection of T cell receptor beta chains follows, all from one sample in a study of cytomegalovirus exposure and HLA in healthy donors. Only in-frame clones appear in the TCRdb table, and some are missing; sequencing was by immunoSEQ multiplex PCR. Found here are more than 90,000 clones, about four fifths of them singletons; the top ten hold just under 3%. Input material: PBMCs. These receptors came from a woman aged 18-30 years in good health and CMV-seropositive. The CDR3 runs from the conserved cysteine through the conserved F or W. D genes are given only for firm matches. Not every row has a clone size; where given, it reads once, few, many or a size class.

cdr3_aa: CASSQVTTMNTEAFF
cdr3_nt: TGCGCCAGCAGCCAAGTTACAACTATGAACACTGAAGCTTTCTTT
d_call: NA
v_call: TRBV4-1
clone_size: few
j_call: TRBJ1-1

cdr3_aa: CAWSVPGRASTDTQYF
cdr3_nt: TGTGCCTGGAGTGTACCCGGGAGGGCCAGCACAGATACGCAGTATTTT
d_call: TRBD2
v_call: TRBV30
clone_size: NA
j_call: TRBJ2-3

cdr3_aa: CASSPDQGEEGSYEQYF
cdr3_nt: TGTGCCAGCAGCCCGGATCAAGGTGAGGAGGGGTCCTACGAGCAGTACTTC
d_call: NA
v_call: TRBV27
clone_size: NA
j_call: TRBJ2-7

cdr3_aa: CASSSGTALRTQYF
cdr3_nt: TGTGCCAGCAGCTCGGGAACGGCATTACGGACCCAGTACTTC
d_call: NA
v_call: TRBV5-4
clone_size: NA
j_call: TRBJ2-5

cdr3_aa: CASSESGRGTEAFF
cdr3_nt: TGCGCCAGCAGTGAGTCGGGCAGAGGGACTGAAGCTTTCTTT
d_call: NA
v_call: TRBV10-1
clone_size: NA
j_call: TRBJ1-1

cdr3_aa: CASSPAWGQPNTEAFF
cdr3_nt: TGTGCCAGCAGCCCTGCATGGGGGCAGCCGAACACTGAAGCTTTCTTT
d_call: NA
v_call: TRBV11-3
clone_size: NA
j_call: TRBJ1-1

cdr3_aa: CASSQRPGAGETQYF
cdr3_nt: TGTGCCAGCAGTCAACGTCCCGGGGCGGGGGAGACCCAGTACTTC
d_call: NA
v_call: TRBV7-2
clone_size: NA
j_call: TRBJ2-5

cdr3_aa: CASSFGGQPQHF
cdr3_nt: TGTGCCAGCAGCTTCGGGGGTCAGCCCCAGCATTTT
d_call: NA
v_call: TRBV7-9
clone_size: few
j_call: TRBJ1-5

cdr3_aa: CSSSLVGNGDEKLFF
cdr3_nt: TGTTCCAGCAGCTTAGTGGGCAATGGTGATGAAAAACTGTTTTTT
d_call: NA
v_call: TRBV7-9
clone_size: NA
j_call: TRBJ1-4

cdr3_aa: CASSLGTARYEQYF
cdr3_nt: TGTGCCAGCAGCTTAGGGACAGCCCGTTACGAGCAGTACTTC
d_call: NA
v_call: TRBV7-9
clone_size: few
j_call: TRBJ2-7

cdr3_aa: CAPGQRHGYTF
cdr3_nt: TGTGCCCCAGGACAGCGGCATGGCTACACCTTC
d_call: NA
v_call: TRBV6-1
clone_size: NA
j_call: TRBJ1-2

cdr3_aa: CASSRLQGAYGYTF
cdr3_nt: TGCGCCAGCAGCCGCCTACAGGGGGCTTATGGCTACACCTTC
d_call: TRBD1
v_call: TRBV5-1
clone_size: NA
j_call: TRBJ1-2

cdr3_aa: CATCPRGVGEQYF
cdr3_nt: TGTGCCACTTGCCCCAGGGGAGTAGGCGAGCAGTACTTC
d_call: NA
v_call: TRBV28
clone_size: NA
j_call: TRBJ2-7

cdr3_aa: CASSLVGNSPYGYTF
cdr3_nt: TGCGCCAGCAGCTTGGTCGGGAATTCACCCTATGGCTACACCTTC
d_call: NA
v_call: TRBV5-1
clone_size: once
j_call: TRBJ1-2

cdr3_aa: CASSVRLAGGYNEQFF
cdr3_nt: TGTGCCAGCAGCGTGAGACTAGCGGGAGGCTACAATGAGCAGTTCTTC
d_call: TRBD2
v_call: TRBV9
clone_size: NA
j_call: TRBJ2-1

cdr3_aa: CAISFTISTGGGQNEQFF
cdr3_nt: TGTGCCATCAGTTTTACGATTTCTACAGGGGGCGGGCAGAATGAGCAGTTCTTC
d_call: TRBD1
v_call: TRBV10-3
clone_size: few
j_call: TRBJ2-1

cdr3_aa: CASSISGVGTDTQYF
cdr3_nt: TGTGCCAGCAGCATCTCAGGGGTCGGCACAGATACGCAGTATTTT
d_call: NA
v_call: TRBV7-9
clone_size: NA
j_call: TRBJ2-3

cdr3_aa: CASSYLQGIQEKLFF
cdr3_nt: TGTGCCAGCAGTTACCTACAGGGGATACAAGAAAAACTGTTTTTT
d_call: TRBD1
v_call: TRBV6-5
clone_size: once
j_call: TRBJ1-4

cdr3_aa: CASSRLTSGSKGNEQFF
cdr3_nt: TGTGCCAGTAGTCGTTTGACTAGCGGGAGTAAAGGGAATGAGCAGTTCTTC
d_call: TRBD2
v_call: TRBV19
clone_size: NA
j_call: TRBJ2-1

cdr3_aa: CAISESSSGDNEQFF
cdr3_nt: TGTGCCATCAGTGAGTCATCTAGCGGGGACAATGAGCAGTTCTTC
d_call: TRBD2
v_call: TRBV10-3
clone_size: few
j_call: TRBJ2-1

cdr3_aa: CASSSRRAEGDTQYF
cdr3_nt: TGTGCCAGCAGTTCCCGGAGGGCCGAAGGAGATACGCAGTATTTT
d_call: NA
v_call: TRBV6-5
clone_size: NA
j_call: TRBJ2-3

cdr3_aa: CASSLRTGEYEQYF
cdr3_nt: TGCGCCAGCAGCTTAAGGACAGGGGAATACGAGCAGTACTTC
d_call: TRBD1
v_call: TRBV5-1
clone_size: NA
j_call: TRBJ2-7

cdr3_aa: CASSQGRASGRRETQYF
cdr3_nt: TGCGCCAGCAGCCAAGGAAGGGCTAGCGGGAGAAGAGAGACCCAGTACTTC
d_call: TRBD2
v_call: TRBV4-1
clone_size: NA
j_call: TRBJ2-5

cdr3_aa: CASSPGTSGSGELFF
cdr3_nt: TGTGCCAGCAGCCCGGGGACTAGCGGGAGCGGGGAGCTGTTTTTT
d_call: TRBD2
v_call: TRBV4-2
clone_size: NA
j_call: TRBJ2-2

cdr3_aa: CASSLVPGGRSGNTIYF
cdr3_nt: TGTGCCAGCAGCTTGGTTCCGGGAGGGCGTTCTGGAAACACCATATATTTT
d_call: NA
v_call: TRBV5-6
clone_size: NA
j_call: TRBJ1-3

cdr3_aa: CASRETSGMDEQYF
cdr3_nt: TGTGCCAGCAGGGAGACTAGCGGGATGGACGAGCAGTACTTC
d_call: TRBD2
v_call: TRBV6-5
clone_size: NA
j_call: TRBJ2-7

cdr3_aa: CASSQADRDEKLFF
cdr3_nt: TGCGCCAGCAGCCAAGCAGACAGGGACGAAAAACTGTTTTTT
d_call: TRBD1
v_call: TRBV4-1
clone_size: NA
j_call: TRBJ1-4

cdr3_aa: CASSRITGNAEAFF
cdr3_nt: TGCGCCAGCAGCCGCATAACAGGGAACGCTGAAGCTTTCTTT
d_call: NA
v_call: TRBV5-1
clone_size: NA
j_call: TRBJ1-1

cdr3_aa: CAISESGRGAGYTF
cdr3_nt: TGTGCCATCAGTGAGTCAGGCAGGGGGGCTGGCTACACCTTC
d_call: TRBD1
v_call: TRBV10-3
clone_size: NA
j_call: TRBJ1-2

cdr3_aa: CAWSPGQRRDTQYF
cdr3_nt: TGTGCCTGGTCCCCGGGTCAGAGACGAGATACGCAGTATTTT
d_call: NA
v_call: TRBV30
clone_size: NA
j_call: TRBJ2-3

cdr3_aa: CASSRSGTGLTYEQYF
cdr3_nt: TGTGCCAGCTCACGCTCCGGGACAGGTCTAACCTACGAGCAGTACTTC
d_call: TRBD1
v_call: TRBV18
clone_size: few
j_call: TRBJ2-7